The clone carrying this TCR beta chain appeared once. These data are taken from a study of blood T cell repertoires in COVID-19. Study in general: Some COVID-19 samples were acute and others convalescent; all came from the United States, Italy and Spain.

Under the authors' procedure: Estimation of nucleated cell counts relied on the amplification of reference gene primers. Here immunoSEQ multiplex PCR was the method, and the copy in TCRdb shows in-frame clones only, minus some. Clonal size and the V and J genes are those of that table, whereas D and trimming came from the DNA. The sample has tens of thousands of clones; just over 85% are singletons. Germline CDR1 is GTSNPN and CDR2 is SVGIG (reference sequence). Trimming pared 3 bases from V and 7 bases from J, leaving 9 bases between. This CDR3 is 11 amino acids long. The sequencing sample was made of peripheral blood. The chain links TRBV30 to TRBJ2-5; possible D gene TRBD2, 5 bases. The receptor was derived from a human donor in a cohort sampled during active COVID-19. CDR3 nucleotides: TGTGCCTGGAGGGCCCGGGGGACCCAGTACTTC. Translation gives CAWRARGTQYF.